Shown below are 20 T cell receptor beta chains from a single sample sequenced in a study of blood T cell repertoires in COVID-19. Here immunoSEQ multiplex PCR was the method, and the copy in TCRdb shows in-frame clones only, minus some. The sample comprises 200,000 or so clones, 83% of which are singletons, and roughly 4.8% rests with the top ten. The sample was PBMCs or T cells enriched from blood (not recorded which). The receptor set was obtained from a woman between 50 and 59 years old who had been exposed to COVID-19.

This clone was counted only a few times. V gene TRBV7-8 combines with J gene TRBJ1-1, with 7 bases matching TRBD1. This CDR3 contains 14 residues. With 3 bases clipped from V and 2 bases from J, the junction kept 3 bases outside the gene matches. The germline CDR1 and CDR2 sequences are SGHVS and FQNEAQ. The CDR3 DNA reads TGTGCCAGCAGCTTGACAGGGCCAAACACTGAAGCTTTCTTT. It specifies CASSLTGPNTEAFF.

The rearrangement joins TRBV19 to TRBJ1-5; perhaps TRBD1 as D (6 bases). Trimming pared 9 bases from V and 4 bases from J, leaving 13 bases between. Germline loops: CDR1 LNHDA, CDR2 SQIVND (reference sequence). The CDR3 is made up of 13 amino acids. The CDR3 is CASPAQGNQPQHF. The CDR3 DNA reads TGTGCCAGCCCTGCCCAGGGGAATCAGCCCCAGCATTTT.

This clone came up once. A junction end diverges from the germline sequence, so it may reflect a read error. The DNA for the CDR3 is TGTGCCAGCAGTTCCGACAGGCTAAGGCTCTTC. It yields the protein CASSSDRLRLF. This chain connects TRBV12-3 or TRBV12-4 to TRBJ2-1; D perhaps matches TRBD1 (6 bases). The CDR3 is 11 amino acids.

This rearrangement joins TRBV7-9 to TRBJ2-7, with D possibly matching TRBD1 (6 bases). The CDR3 extends over 15 amino acids. CDR1 and CDR2 from the germline V gene are SEHNR and FQNEAQ (reference sequence). The V end was cut by 5 bases, the J end by 5 bases, with 19 bases between. The CDR3: CASSRVDRPLDEQYF. CDR3 sequence (DNA): TGTGCCAGCAGCCGGGTTGACAGGCCGCTGGACGAGCAGTACTTC.

The chain is built from TRBV19 and TRBJ1-5, with 7 bases lining up with TRBD1. Germline CDR1 LNHDA, CDR2 SQIVND (reference sequence). The CDR3 contains 15 residues. The junction had 16 bases not matched to a gene; V was cut back by 7 bases and J by 10 bases. This CDR3 reads CASNPTGYPVEPQHF. CDR3 nucleotides: TGTGCCAGTAACCCGACAGGGTACCCCGTAGAACCCCAGCATTTT.

The rearrangement joins TRBV15 to TRBJ2-1; 7 nucleotides agree with TRBD1. This CDR3 is 16 amino acids long. Germline values: CDR1 LNHNV, CDR2 YYDKDF (reference sequence). V dropped 0 bases and J dropped 2; count of bases not matched to a gene: 4. CDR3 bases: TGTGCCACCAGCAGAGATCGAGGGACAGCCTACAATGAGCAGTTCTTC. As protein: CATSRDRGTAYNEQFF.

The chain joins TRBV7-6 to TRBJ1-6, with a weak D call TRBD1 (5 bases). Germline-derived CDR1 and CDR2 are SGHVS and FNYEAQ. Trimming shortened V by 4 bases and J by 10 bases, and 17 bases separated the two germline ends. The CDR3 sequence is 15 residues long. CDR3 in DNA: TGTGCCAGCAGCTCCCTGGGTGGGGCTGGATCACCCCTCCACTTT. Its protein product is CASSSLGGAGSPLHF.

The chain couples TRBV11-2 to TRBJ2-7; 9 bases match TRBD1. The CDR3 spans 15 residues. The J segment lost 3 bases and the V segment lost 1 base, leaving 4 bases of the junction unmatched. Germline V CDR1 and CDR2: SGHAT, FQNNGV. This CDR3 is CASSLVQGAGYEQYF. The CDR3 nucleotides read TGTGCCAGCAGCTTAGTACAGGGGGCTGGCTACGAGCAGTACTTC.

The CDR3, as DNA: TGTGCCAGCAGCTTACTTGGACAGGGGAGCTCCTATAATTCACCCCTCCACTTT. As protein: CASSLLGQGSSYNSPLHF. The genes are TRBV11-2 and TRBJ1-6, with 9 bases that match TRBD1. This CDR3 has 18 amino acids. The ends lost 2 bases at V and 0 bases at J; junction bases unmatched: 5. Germline-derived CDR1 and CDR2 are SGHAT and FQNNGV.

Concerning this clone itself: At one boundary the junction diverges from the germline segment, which might be a read error. The chain is built from TRBV28 and TRBJ2-7; D is possibly TRBD1 (7 bases). Germline V CDR1 and CDR2: MDHEN, SYDVKM. This CDR3 region has 14 residues. The CDR3 is CASRRRGRGPPGDF. The DNA for the CDR3 is TGTGCCAGCAGACGAAGGGGGCGGGGCCCTCCGGGGGACTTC.

V gene TRBV5-1 combines with J gene TRBJ1-2; 11 bases line up with TRBD1. CDR1 and CDR2 (germline): SGHRS, YFSETQ. V dropped 0 bases and J dropped 8; count of bases not matched to a gene: 3. The CDR3 has 14 residues. CDR3 DNA: TGCGCCAGCAGCTTGGTGGGACAGGGGGTCGGCTACACCTTC. Translating it yields CASSLVGQGVGYTF.

The V gene is TRBV25-1, the J gene TRBJ2-3, with D possibly being TRBD2 (6 bases). Germline V gene lookup returns CDR1 MGHDK and CDR2 SYGVNS. Between the trimmed V and J ends, which lost 6 bases and 1 base, there was a span of 11 bases. The CDR3 has 14 residues. CDR3 in DNA: TGTGCCAGCAGGGGACTGTATCGCACAGATACGCAGTATTTT. The encoded protein is CASRGLYRTDTQYF.

The gene calls are TRBV3-1 (or the pseudogene TRBV3-2) and TRBJ2-3; a possible D gene is TRBD2 (6 bases). The CDR3 runs to 14 residues. Germline CDR1 and CDR2: LGHDT and YNNKEL (reference sequence). V lost 1 base and J lost 1, with 6 bases in between. The CDR3 is CASSQGGGTDTQYF. The DNA for the CDR3 is TGTGCCAGCAGCCAAGGGGGGGGCACAGATACGCAGTATTTT.

CDR3 loop: CASSSQGGTEAFF. The CDR3 bases are TGTGCCAGCAGTTCCCAGGGAGGCACTGAAGCTTTCTTT. The gene calls are TRBV6-5 and TRBJ1-1, with D possibly being TRBD1 (5 bases). The germline CDR1 and CDR2 sequences are MNHEY and SVGAGI. This CDR3 has 13 amino acids. V was cut by 4 bases and J by 4 bases, with 10 bases left in between.

The chain has TRBV12-2 and TRBJ1-1; the table's TRBD1 call for D was not verified on the DNA. TRBV12-2 is noted as a pseudogene. This CDR3 comprises 17 residues. The CDR3 DNA follows: TGTGCAAGTCGCTTAGCGAGGCAGGGGGCGCTTTTCACTGAAGCTTTCTTT. This translates into CASRLARQGALFTEAFF.

This chain uses TRBV6-2 or TRBV6-3 with TRBJ1-2, with a possible D match to TRBD1 (6 bases). V was shortened by 2 bases and J by 8 bases, with 12 bases between the two germline ends. CDR3 length: 13 amino acids. CDR1 is MNHEY, CDR2 SVGEGT, per germline. The CDR3 spells CASSYAGAGGYTF. Written as DNA, the CDR3 is TGTGCCAGCAGTTACGCAGGGGCAGGAGGCTACACCTTC.

This sequence joins TRBV27 and TRBJ2-7; 7 bases align to TRBD2. J gave up 2 bases and V 6 bases, and 10 bases lay outside the gene matches. The CDR3 contains 15 residues. CDR1 and CDR2 from the germline V gene are MNHEY and SMNVEV (reference sequence). CDR3 in DNA: TGTGCCAGCAGCCAGTCGGGGGGACCCCCCTACGAGCAGTACTTC. This codes for CASSQSGGPPYEQYF.

The chain is built from TRBV9 and TRBJ1-1; weak D call: TRBD1 (6 bases). The CDR3 consists of 14 residues. Trimming pared 4 bases from V and 0 bases from J, leaving 10 bases between. CDR1 is SGDLS and CDR2 is YYNGEE in the germline V gene. CDR3 sequence reads: CASSMTGVNTEAFF. The DNA for the CDR3 is TGTGCCAGCAGCATGACAGGTGTGAACACTGAAGCTTTCTTT.

The gene calls are TRBV28 and TRBJ2-7; weak D call: TRBD1 (5 bases). This CDR3 comprises 13 residues. Germline V gene sequence: CDR1 MDHEN, CDR2 SYDVKM. Trimming removed 6 bases from V and 2 bases from J, with 11 bases in between. The CDR3 loop is CASSDRSTYEQYF. In DNA, the CDR3 is TGTGCCAGCAGCGACAGATCTACCTACGAGCAGTACTTC.

The chain combines TRBV27 with TRBJ1-2; 7 nucleotides agree with TRBD1. CDR1 is MNHEY, CDR2 SMNVEV, per germline (reference sequence). The V segment lost 6 bases and the J segment 4 bases; nucleotides outside the gene matches: 5. There are 13 residues in the CDR3. The CDR3 spells CASRLSGGYGYTF. The CDR3 DNA reads TGTGCCAGCAGACTGTCAGGGGGCTATGGCTACACCTTC.